The 9 T cell receptor beta chains reported below all come from one sample, sequenced in a study of graft-versus-host responses after intestinal transplantation. Graft material was processed, releasing intraepithelial and lamina propria lymphocytes. This table comes from immunoSEQ multiplex PCR, and its TCRdb copy is limited to in-frame clones, with some not included. The profile covers under 7,000 clones, with roughly three quarters appearing a single time and approximately 32% taken by the ten largest. This sample comprised ileum tissue, obtained roughly 290 days after intestinal transplant. These receptors were collected from a human patient who received an intestinal transplant, so some T cells may come from the graft donor.

The V call is TRBV18, the J call TRBJ1-1; 7 positions match TRBD1. The junction had 6 bases not matched to a gene; V was cut back by 6 bases and J by 2 bases. Germline V gene lookup returns CDR1 KGHSH and CDR2 LQKENI. The CDR3 has 14 amino acids. The DNA of the CDR3 is TGTGCCAGCTCCTCCGGGACAGTTAACACTGAAGCTTTCTTT. Translated: CASSSGTVNTEAFF. Full variable domain (rest looked up from reference TRBV18 and TRBJ1-1): NAGVMQNPRHLVRRRGQEARLRCSPMKGHSHVYWYRQLPEEGLKFMVYLQKENIIDESGMPKERFSAEFPKEGPSILRIQQVVRGDSAAYFCASSSGTVNTEAFFGQGTRLTVV.

The J gene is TRBJ2-5, the V gene TRBV14; the D gene is possibly TRBD1 (6 bases). Germline V gives CDR1 SGHDN, CDR2 FVKESK. This CDR3 comprises 14 residues. The V and J ends lost 0 bases and 4 bases respectively, with 9 bases between them. In DNA, the CDR3 is TGTGCCAGCAGCCAAGACAGGGGCGTAGAGACCCAGTACTTC. It yields the protein CASSQDRGVETQYF.

The CDR3 sequence is CASILRGTHLGGELFF. CDR3 bases: TGTGCCAGCATCCTGAGGGGGACGCATTTGGGCGGGGAGCTGTTTTTT. The chain couples TRBV6-6 to TRBJ2-2; possible D gene TRBD1, 6 bases. The length of the CDR3 is 16 residues. Germline loops: CDR1 MNHNY, CDR2 SVGAGI (reference sequence). The V gene lost 7 bases and the J gene lost 7 bases, with 22 bases spanning the gap.

The chain combines TRBV5-4 with TRBJ2-5; D might be TRBD1 or TRBD2, each matching 6 bases. Per germline, CDR1 SGHNT and CDR2 YYREEE (reference sequence). The CDR3 loop spans 14 amino acids. The germline V and J ends were trimmed by 0 bases and 2 bases, with 8 bases remaining between them. The CDR3 spells CASSLGGAQETQYF. The CDR3 DNA reads TGTGCCAGCAGCTTGGGGGGGGCTCAAGAGACCCAGTACTTC.

The rearrangement uses TRBV10-3 and TRBJ1-5; tentative D call: TRBD1 (6 bases). Looked up from germline, CDR1 is ENHRY and CDR2 is SYGVKD. The CDR3 loop spans 19 amino acids. V was pared by 5 bases and J by 1 base, with 24 bases between. CDR3 sequence: CAISPGGRVPFGSNQPQHF. CDR3 DNA: TGTGCCATCAGTCCCGGGGGCAGGGTACCCTTCGGGAGCAATCAGCCCCAGCATTTT.

About this clone itself: One end of the junction fails to match germline, which may point to a read error. The rearrangement joins TRBV7-7 to TRBJ2-3, with D unresolved. CDR3 length: 15 residues. Germline lookup yields CDR1 SSHAT and CDR2 FNYEAQ (reference sequence). The CDR3 bases are TGTGCTAGCAGCCGCCTAGGTAGTAGTACAGATACGCAGTATTTT. It specifies CASSRLGSSTDTQYF.

This chain connects TRBV6-1 to TRBJ2-7, with D unclear. Trimming pared 7 bases from V and 3 bases from J, leaving 19 bases between. Germline CDR1 MNHNS, CDR2 SASEGT. The CDR3 contains 15 residues. This chain's CDR3 is CASKAGPASHYEQYF. The CDR3 DNA sequence: TGTGCCAGCAAGGCCGGGCCCGCGTCCCACTACGAGCAGTACTTC.

By its share, this clone is large. V is TRBV18 and J is TRBJ1-5, with D perhaps TRBD1 (5 bases). Trimming cost V 1 base and J 7 bases, with 11 bases left between them. The length of the CDR3 is 14 residues. The germline CDR1 and CDR2 sequences are KGHSH and LQKENI. The CDR3: CASSPRHWGQPQHF. The CDR3, as DNA: TGTGCCAGCTCACCACGTCATTGGGGCCAGCCCCAGCATTTT.

The genes are TRBV7-2 and TRBJ1-4; D not certain. The CDR3 spans 14 residues. CDR1 is SGHTA and CDR2 is FQGNSA in the germline V gene. V gave up 5 bases and J gave up 3 bases, with 10 bases separating them. The CDR3 sequence is CASSLVIPNEKLFF. CDR3 nucleotides: TGTGCCAGCAGCCTTGTCATTCCTAATGAAAAACTGTTTTTT.